The sample holds a few counts of the clone carrying this TCR beta chain. The antigen remains undetermined. The record originates from a study of blood T cells in healthy people across ages. Study-level results: A roughly linear age-dependent decrease characterized TCR beta diversity per million T cells.

The CDR3 loop spans 15 amino acids. Germline CDR1 and CDR2: LGHDT and YNNKEL (reference sequence). V was clipped by 4 bases and J by 3 bases, with 16 bases between them. The authors ran a second PCR of roughly 6 to 12 cycles using a sample-barcoded 5' primer and a J-beta primer mix. TCRdb re-called the 5' RACE reads through MiXCR, storing one row per CDR3 protein. The repertoire holds approximately 730,000 distinct CDR3 sequences, with about 42% as singletons. The J gene is TRBJ2-7, the V gene TRBV3-1; D possibly corresponds to TRBD2 (6 bases). Source material: blood. The clonotype comes from a woman aged 55 to 70 in good health. This CDR3 reads CASSPRGGMGYEQYF. As DNA, the CDR3 is TGTGCCAGCAGCCCAAGGGGCGGGATGGGCTACGAGCAGTACTTC.